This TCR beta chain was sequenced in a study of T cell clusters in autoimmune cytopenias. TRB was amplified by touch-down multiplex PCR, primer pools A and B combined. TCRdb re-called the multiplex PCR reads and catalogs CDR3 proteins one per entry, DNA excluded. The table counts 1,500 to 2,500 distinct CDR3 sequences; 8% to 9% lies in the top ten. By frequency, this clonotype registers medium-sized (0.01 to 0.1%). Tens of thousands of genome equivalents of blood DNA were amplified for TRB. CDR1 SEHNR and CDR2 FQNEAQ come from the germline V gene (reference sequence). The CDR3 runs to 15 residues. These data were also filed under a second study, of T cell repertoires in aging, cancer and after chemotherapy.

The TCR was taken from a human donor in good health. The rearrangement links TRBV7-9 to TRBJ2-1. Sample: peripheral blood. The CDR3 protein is CASSLSGRPYNEQFF.